This passage covers 21 T cell receptor beta chains from one sample sequenced in a study of cytomegalovirus exposure and HLA in healthy donors. The protocol was immunoSEQ multiplex PCR, while the TCRdb copy is restricted to in-frame clones and leaves out a portion. The table has 100,000 or so clones, 70% to 90% seen once; the top ten hold 4%. Sequencing was done on a sample of PBMCs. All receptors come from a woman aged 18-35 years in good health and CMV-seropositive.

The chain employs TRBV27 and TRBJ1-2; the D gene is possibly TRBD1 (5 bases). There are 14 residues in the CDR3. Trimming removed 2 bases from V and 3 bases from J, with 10 bases in between. Germline loops: CDR1 MNHEY, CDR2 SMNVEV (reference sequence). The CDR3 sequence is CASSLGGVDYGYTF. DNA for the CDR3: TGTGCCAGCAGTTTAGGGGGGGTTGACTATGGCTACACCTTC.

This clone was counted a few times. This same CDR3 is encoded by further DNA sequences in the sample. The chain uses TRBV30 and TRBJ1-5, with D possibly being TRBD1 (5 bases). This CDR3 region has 13 residues. V lost 1 base to trimming and J lost 1 base, with 5 bases between them. CDR1 GTSNPN and CDR2 SVGIG come from the germline V gene (reference sequence). The CDR3 nucleotides are TGTGCCTGGAGTGGGGGCAGCAATCAGCCCCAGCATTTT. The encoded protein is CAWSGGSNQPQHF.

The chain joins TRBV2 to TRBJ2-5; tentative D call: TRBD2 (6 bases). The V end lost 6 bases, the J end lost 2 bases, and 19 bases lay between the germline ends. This CDR3 contains 16 residues. From germline, CDR1 is SNHLY and CDR2 FYNNEI. The CDR3 nucleotides read TGTGCCAGCAGGGGTCTCGCAGCGGGCCCTCAAGAGACCCAGTACTTC. Translating it yields CASRGLAAGPQETQYF.

V gene TRBV28 combines with J gene TRBJ2-4; a possible D gene is TRBD1 (5 bases). Germline V gene lookup returns CDR1 MDHEN and CDR2 SYDVKM. V lost 6 bases to trimming and J lost 1 base, with 10 bases between them. This CDR3 is built from 14 residues. CDR3 amino acids: CASSQGSAKNIQYF. The DNA for the CDR3 is TGTGCCAGCAGCCAGGGTTCGGCCAAAAACATTCAGTACTTC.

The rearrangement joins TRBV30 to TRBJ2-6; 7 positions agree with TRBD1. From germline, CDR1 is GTSNPN and CDR2 SVGIG (reference sequence). The CDR3 spans 16 residues. V shed 0 bases and J 2 bases; nucleotides not matched to a gene: 4. CDR3 sequence (DNA): TGTGCCTGGAGTGTCCACAGGGGAGCTGGGGCCAACGTCCTGACTTTC. Translated: CAWSVHRGAGANVLTF.

The chain uses TRBV7-9 and TRBJ2-7, with 14 bases identical to TRBD2. The CDR3 totals 17 residues. CDR1 and CDR2 (germline): SEHNR, FQNEAQ (reference sequence). V trimming: 5 bases; J trimming: 1 base; junction bases outside the gene matches: 7. In nucleotides, the CDR3 is TGTGCCAGCAGCCATGGGACTAGCGGGAGTCAATCCTACGAGCAGTACTTC. Translating it yields CASSHGTSGSQSYEQYF.

This clone was detected only once. The chain couples TRBV19 to TRBJ1-2; D remains ambiguous. The germline gives CDR1 LNHDA, CDR2 SQIVND (reference sequence). V dropped 6 bases and J dropped 2 bases, with 22 bases sitting between them. The CDR3 has 17 residues. In nucleotides, the CDR3 is TGTGCCAGTAGCCCGGGGTTAGGGCCTGGGGTAAACTATGGCTACACCTTC. Its protein product is CASSPGLGPGVNYGYTF. Full variable domain (missing parts from reference TRBV19 and TRBJ1-2): DGGITQSPKYLFRKEGQNVTLSCEQNLNHDAMYWYRQDPGQGLRLIYYSQIVNDFQKGDIAEGYSVSREKKESFPLTVTSAQKNPTAFYLCASSPGLGPGVNYGYTFGSGTRLTVV.

The rearrangement uses TRBV9 and TRBJ1-1; 8 bases map to TRBD1. V shed 3 bases and J 3 bases; nucleotides not matched to a gene: 7. Germline assignment: CDR1 SGDLS and CDR2 YYNGEE. The CDR3 totals 15 residues. The CDR3 nucleotides are TGTGCCAGCAGCGCGGCTCCGACAGGGGACACTGAAGCTTTCTTT. It yields the protein CASSAAPTGDTEAFF.

The chain couples TRBV19 to TRBJ2-2, with D maybe TRBD2 (5 bases). In germline, CDR1 is LNHDA, CDR2 SQIVND (reference sequence). V lost 7 bases and J lost 8, with 11 bases in between. This CDR3 spans 12 amino acids. In DNA, the CDR3 is TGTGCCAGTAAGACGGGATATGGGGAGCTGTTTTTT. Encoded protein: CASKTGYGELFF.

The chain recombines TRBV6-1 with TRBJ2-6; D is possibly TRBD1 (6 bases). Trimming took 3 bases from V and 3 from J, leaving 15 bases between them. The germline gives CDR1 MNHNS, CDR2 SASEGT. The CDR3 runs to 17 residues. CDR3 amino acids: CASSELGAGVGANVLTF. CDR3 sequence (DNA): TGTGCCAGCAGTGAGCTCGGGGCAGGGGTTGGGGCCAACGTCCTGACTTTC.

The genes are TRBV19 and TRBJ1-3, with D possibly being TRBD1 (5 bases). Trimming stripped 7 bases from V and 4 bases from J, with 11 bases between. Germline V gene data show CDR1 as LNHDA and CDR2 as SQIVND (reference sequence). This CDR3 is built from 13 residues. CDR3 DNA: TGTGCCAGTAAGCAGGGAGGAGGAAACACCATATATTTT. The encoded protein is CASKQGGGNTIYF.

The chain links TRBV6-5 to TRBJ1-1, with a weak D call TRBD1 (5 bases). Trimming removed 6 bases at V and 7 bases at J, with 18 bases between. The germline CDR1 and CDR2 sequences are MNHEY and SVGAGI. The CDR3 length is 14 residues. The CDR3 reads CASSLTADHGEAFF. DNA of the CDR3: TGTGCCAGCAGCCTGACAGCCGATCATGGTGAAGCTTTCTTT.

The chain uses TRBV4-2 and TRBJ2-7, with 10 bases that match TRBD1. CDR3 size: 16 residues. The junction had 5 bases not matched to a gene; V was cut back by 0 bases and J by 3 bases. Germline V gives CDR1 LGHNA, CDR2 YNFKEQ. This CDR3 is CASSQEGGQGFYEQYF. Here the CDR3 DNA reads TGTGCCAGCAGCCAAGAGGGGGGACAGGGGTTCTACGAGCAGTACTTC.

CDR3 sequence reads: CAWSTGTAATNEKLFF. The CDR3 nucleotides read TGTGCCTGGAGCACCGGGACAGCAGCAACTAATGAAAAACTGTTTTTT. V is TRBV30 and J is TRBJ1-4; 7 bases match TRBD1. The germline V gene encodes CDR1 GTSNPN and CDR2 SVGIG (reference sequence). The CDR3 extends over 16 amino acids. V lost 3 bases and J lost 0; bases outside the gene matches: 7. Together with reference TRBV30 and TRBJ1-4, the CDR3 gives the full variable domain: SQTIHQWPATLVQPVGSPLSLECTVEGTSNPNLYWYRQAAGRGLQLLFYSVGIGQISSEVPQNLSASRPQDRQFILSSKKLLLSDSGFYLCAWSTGTAATNEKLFFGSGTQLSVL.

The V and J genes are TRBV27 and TRBJ1-5; D is uncertain. The CDR3 is made up of 13 amino acids. CDR1 and CDR2 from the germline V gene are MNHEY and SMNVEV (reference sequence). The ends were cut back, 0 bases at V and 10 bases at J, with 10 bases in the middle. This CDR3 reads CASSLSERGPQHF. Written as DNA, the CDR3 is TGTGCCAGCAGTTTATCCGAACGGGGACCCCAGCATTTT.

J is TRBJ1-2 and V is TRBV6-5; 7 nucleotides align to TRBD1. Germline V gives CDR1 MNHEY, CDR2 SVGAGI. This CDR3 spans 15 amino acids. V was pared by 5 bases and J by 5 bases, with 11 bases of the junction left unmatched. CDR3 amino acids: CASSPNPDRVYGYTF. DNA for the CDR3: TGTGCCAGCAGTCCGAATCCCGACAGGGTGTATGGCTACACCTTC.

This clone showed up just a few times. The rearrangement links TRBV25-1 to TRBJ2-1, with D possibly matching TRBD2 (6 bases). V lost 6 bases to trimming and J lost 9 bases, with 12 bases between them. From germline, CDR1 is MGHDK and CDR2 SYGVNS. This CDR3 has 12 residues. CDR3 in DNA: TGTGCCAGCAGCCCTGAGGGAGGTGAGCAGTTCTTC. This translates into CASSPEGGEQFF.

The V gene is TRBV18, the J gene TRBJ2-7, with 7 bases aligning to TRBD1. The CDR3 sequence is 13 residues long. V shed 4 bases, J shed 3 bases, and the junction held 3 bases outside the gene matches. Germline lookup yields CDR1 KGHSH and CDR2 LQKENI. The CDR3, as DNA: TGTGCCAGCTCACTGGGACAGAGCTACGAGCAGTACTTC. As protein: CASSLGQSYEQYF. The whole variable domain, filled in from reference TRBV18 and TRBJ2-7, reads NAGVMQNPRHLVRRRGQEARLRCSPMKGHSHVYWYRQLPEEGLKFMVYLQKENIIDESGMPKERFSAEFPKEGPSILRIQQVVRGDSAAYFCASSLGQSYEQYFGPGTRLTVT.

Written as DNA, the CDR3 is TGCGCCAGCAGCTTGGAGCGGACTGAAGCTTTCTTT. Translation gives CASSLERTEAFF. The gene calls are TRBV5-1 and TRBJ1-1, with no clear D. The germline V gene encodes CDR1 SGHRS and CDR2 YFSETQ. Trimming took 0 bases from V and 5 from J, leaving 5 bases between them. This CDR3 has 12 residues. Full variable domain (remainder filled in from reference TRBV5-1 and TRBJ1-1): KAGVTQTPRYLIKTRGQQVTLSCSPISGHRSVSWYQQTPGQGLQFLFEYFSETQRNKGNFPGRFSGRQFSNSRSEMNVSTLELGDSALYLCASSLERTEAFFGQGTRLTVV.

The genes are TRBV11-2 and TRBJ2-7; 10 nucleotides agree with TRBD1. The CDR3 totals 16 residues. The V and J ends lost 4 bases and 2 bases, in that order; junction bases with no gene match: 8. Looked up from germline, CDR1 is SGHAT and CDR2 is FQNNGV. CDR3 protein: CASSYGTGDYPYEQYF. The CDR3 bases are TGTGCCAGCAGCTACGGGACAGGGGATTATCCCTACGAGCAGTACTTC.

This chain connects TRBV5-1 to TRBJ1-6; D is unclear. Germline values: CDR1 SGHRS, CDR2 YFSETQ. V gave up 0 bases and J gave up 7 bases, with 8 bases separating them. The CDR3 covers 14 residues. CDR3 loop: CASSLGGPNSPLHF. In nucleotides, the CDR3 is TGCGCCAGCAGCTTGGGAGGGCCGAATTCACCCCTCCACTTT. The variable domain in full, with the rest retrieved from reference TRBV5-1 and TRBJ1-6, is KAGVTQTPRYLIKTRGQQVTLSCSPISGHRSVSWYQQTPGQGLQFLFEYFSETQRNKGNFPGRFSGRQFSNSRSEMNVSTLELGDSALYLCASSLGGPNSPLHFGNGTRLTVT.